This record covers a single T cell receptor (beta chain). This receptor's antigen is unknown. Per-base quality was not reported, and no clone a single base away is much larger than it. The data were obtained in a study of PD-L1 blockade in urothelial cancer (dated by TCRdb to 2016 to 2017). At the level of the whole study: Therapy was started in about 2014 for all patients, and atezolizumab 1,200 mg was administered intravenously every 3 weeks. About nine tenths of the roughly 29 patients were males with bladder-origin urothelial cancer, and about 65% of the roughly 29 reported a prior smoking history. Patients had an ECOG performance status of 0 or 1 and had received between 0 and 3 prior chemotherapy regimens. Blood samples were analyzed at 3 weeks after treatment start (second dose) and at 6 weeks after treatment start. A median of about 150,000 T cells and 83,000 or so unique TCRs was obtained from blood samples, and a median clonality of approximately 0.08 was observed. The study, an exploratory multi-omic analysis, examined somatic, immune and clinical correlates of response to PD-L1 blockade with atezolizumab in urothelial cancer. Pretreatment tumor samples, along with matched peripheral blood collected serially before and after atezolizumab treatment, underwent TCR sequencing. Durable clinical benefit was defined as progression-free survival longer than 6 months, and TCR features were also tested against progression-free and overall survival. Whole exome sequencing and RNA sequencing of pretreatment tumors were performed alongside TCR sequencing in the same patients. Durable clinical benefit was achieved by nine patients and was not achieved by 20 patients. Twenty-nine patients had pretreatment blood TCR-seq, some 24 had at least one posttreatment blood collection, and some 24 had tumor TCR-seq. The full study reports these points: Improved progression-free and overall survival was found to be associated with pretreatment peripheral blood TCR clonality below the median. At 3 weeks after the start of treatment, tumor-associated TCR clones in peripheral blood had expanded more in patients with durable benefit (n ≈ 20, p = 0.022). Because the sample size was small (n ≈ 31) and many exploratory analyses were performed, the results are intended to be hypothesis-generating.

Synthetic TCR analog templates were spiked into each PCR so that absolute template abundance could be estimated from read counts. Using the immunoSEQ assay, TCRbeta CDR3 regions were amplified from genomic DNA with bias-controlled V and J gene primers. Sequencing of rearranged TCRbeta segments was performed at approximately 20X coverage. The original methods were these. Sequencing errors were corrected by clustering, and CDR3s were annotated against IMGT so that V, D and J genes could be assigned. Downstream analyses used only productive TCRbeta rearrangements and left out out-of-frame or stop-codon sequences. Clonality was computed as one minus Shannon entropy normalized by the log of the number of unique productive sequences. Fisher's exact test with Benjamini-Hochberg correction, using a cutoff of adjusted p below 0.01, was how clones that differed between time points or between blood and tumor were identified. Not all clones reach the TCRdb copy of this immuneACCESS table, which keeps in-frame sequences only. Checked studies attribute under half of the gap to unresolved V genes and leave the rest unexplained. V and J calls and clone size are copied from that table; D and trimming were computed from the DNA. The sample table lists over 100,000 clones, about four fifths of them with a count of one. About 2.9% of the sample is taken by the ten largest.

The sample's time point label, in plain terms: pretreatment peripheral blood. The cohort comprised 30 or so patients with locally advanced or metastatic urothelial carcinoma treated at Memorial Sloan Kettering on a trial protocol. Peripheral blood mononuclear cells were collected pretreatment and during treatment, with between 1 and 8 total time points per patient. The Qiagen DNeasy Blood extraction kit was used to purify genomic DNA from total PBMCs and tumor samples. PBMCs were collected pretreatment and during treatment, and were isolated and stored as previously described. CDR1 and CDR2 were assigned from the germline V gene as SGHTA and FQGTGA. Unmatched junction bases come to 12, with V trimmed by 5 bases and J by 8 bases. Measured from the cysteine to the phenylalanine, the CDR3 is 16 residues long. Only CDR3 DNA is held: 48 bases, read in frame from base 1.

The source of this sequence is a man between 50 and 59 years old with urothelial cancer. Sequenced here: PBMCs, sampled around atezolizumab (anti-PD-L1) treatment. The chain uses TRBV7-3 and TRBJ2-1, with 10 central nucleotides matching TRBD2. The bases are TGTGCCAGCAGCCCCTCCCCAGCGGGAGGGGGGGATGAGCAGTTCTTC. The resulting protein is CASSPSPAGGGDEQFF.